This TCR beta chain was identified in a study of OX40 agonist ivuxolimab in advanced cancers. Assay used: immunoSEQ multiplex PCR; TCRdb lists only in-frame clones, some missing. The profile shows 80,000 to 100,000 clones, 90% of them singletons. Germline assignment: CDR1 SGHRS and CDR2 YFSETQ. Trimming cost V 2 bases and J 1 base; bases outside gene matches: 6. There are 17 residues in the CDR3. The source of this sequence is an adult with an advanced solid tumor such as melanoma, head and neck, liver or kidney cancer. The chain uses TRBV5-1 and TRBJ2-2; 9 bases fit TRBD2. The sequencing here drew on CD4+ or CD8+ T cells sorted from blood, taken in a trial of the OX40 agonist ivuxolimab. The CDR3 nucleotides read TGCGCCAGCAGCTTACACTTGACTAGCGGGAACACCGGGGAGCTGTTTTTT. Translating it yields CASSLHLTSGNTGELFF.